Each of the 30 T cell receptor beta chains below was sequenced from the same sample in a study of cytotoxic CD8 clonotypes in ibrutinib-treated CLL. Profiled with immunoSEQ multiplex PCR; TCRdb holds only in-frame clones, not every one. This sample yields fewer than 25,000 clones, of which around 79% are seen a single time; approximately 7.2% belongs to the top ten. This specimen was PBMCs, taken before ibrutinib treatment. The receptors were sampled from a human donor with chronic lymphocytic leukemia.

This clone was recorded a few times. This chain uses TRBV19 with TRBJ1-2; D unresolved. The CDR3 is 10 amino acids. The V and J ends lost 6 bases and 3 bases respectively, with 2 bases between them. Germline-derived CDR1 and CDR2 are LNHDA and SQIVND (reference sequence). CDR3: CASSDYGYTF. Written as DNA, the CDR3 is TGTGCCAGTAGCGACTATGGCTACACCTTC. The variable domain in full, completed from reference TRBV19 and TRBJ1-2, reads DGGITQSPKYLFRKEGQNVTLSCEQNLNHDAMYWYRQDPGQGLRLIYYSQIVNDFQKGDIAEGYSVSREKKESFPLTVTSAQKNPTAFYLCASSDYGYTFGSGTRLTVV.

This clone was seen only a few times. The CDR3, as DNA: TGCAGCGTTGACAGGGGTGGCACCGGGGAGCTGTTTTTT. Amino acid sequence: CSVDRGGTGELFF. V is TRBV29-1 and J is TRBJ2-2; perhaps TRBD1 as D (6 bases). V gave up 3 bases and J gave up 4 bases, with 9 bases separating them. Germline loops: CDR1 SQVTM, CDR2 ANQGSEA. CDR3 length: 13 residues.

The rearrangement links TRBV7-2 to TRBJ2-5; D not resolved. This CDR3 contains 13 residues. Germline assignment: CDR1 SGHTA and CDR2 FQGNSA. V was shortened by 1 base and J by 2 bases, with 5 bases between the two germline ends. This chain's CDR3 is CASSLGTQETQYF. The CDR3 region has the DNA TGTGCCAGCAGCTTAGGGACGCAAGAGACCCAGTACTTC.

The gene calls are TRBV11-2 and TRBJ1-1; 10 bases line up with TRBD1. Unmatched junction bases numbered 8, after V lost 5 bases and J lost 5 bases. The germline gives CDR1 SGHAT, CDR2 FQNNGV. The length of the CDR3 is 15 residues. CDR3 loop: CASSPRTGGLTEAFF. The CDR3, as DNA: TGTGCCAGCAGCCCCAGGACAGGGGGTTTGACTGAAGCTTTCTTT.

The chain recombines TRBV5-1 with TRBJ2-7, with 8 bases that match TRBD2. The germline V gene encodes CDR1 SGHRS and CDR2 YFSETQ. The CDR3 is made up of 14 amino acids. J lost 2 bases, V lost 4 bases, and 5 bases had no gene match. The CDR3 loop is CASSPGGVAYEQYF. The DNA for the CDR3 is TGCGCCAGCAGCCCGGGGGGGGTAGCCTACGAGCAGTACTTC.

The chain combines TRBV7-9 with TRBJ2-7, with D possibly being TRBD2 (5 bases). The CDR3 consists of 15 residues. The V end lost 2 bases, the J end lost 7 bases, and 18 bases lay between the germline ends. Germline V lookup: CDR1 SEHNR, CDR2 FQNEAQ (reference sequence). The CDR3 bases are TGTGCCAGCAGCTTATTAGATCAGAACGGCGGGGAGCAGTACTTC. Translating it yields CASSLLDQNGGEQYF.

This clone appeared a few times. The chain joins TRBV10-1 to TRBJ1-1, with a possible D match to TRBD1 (6 bases). This CDR3 is built from 15 residues. The germline CDR1 and CDR2 sequences are WNHNN and SYGVQD (reference sequence). The V end was cut by 3 bases, the J end by 7 bases, with 18 bases between. CDR3 protein: CASSDGLGGNDEAFF. CDR3 nucleotide sequence: TGCGCCAGCAGTGACGGTTTAGGGGGAAACGATGAAGCTTTCTTT.

This clone was observed a few times. The chain is built from TRBV28 and TRBJ2-7; D is perhaps TRBD1 (6 bases). Trimming pared 8 bases from V and 2 bases from J, leaving 10 bases between. There are 12 residues in the CDR3. The V gene's germline CDR1 is MDHEN and CDR2 SYDVKM. This chain's CDR3 is CASAQGTYEQYF. The DNA of the CDR3 is TGTGCCAGCGCTCAGGGGACCTACGAGCAGTACTTC.

The genes are TRBV6-5 and TRBJ1-2; 12 bases align to TRBD1. This CDR3 is 14 amino acids long. After removal of 6 bases from V and 8 bases from J, the junction contained 7 bases not matched to a gene. Germline V gene lookup returns CDR1 MNHEY and CDR2 SVGAGI. The CDR3 region has the DNA TGTGCCAGCAGCCGGGACAGGGGGCGAGCAGGCTACACCTTC. Translated, it gives CASSRDRGRAGYTF.

This clone was detected a few times. V and J are TRBV7-9 and TRBJ2-5; 7 nucleotides align to TRBD2. Germline CDR1 reads SEHNR; CDR2 reads FQNEAQ (reference sequence). Trimming at V came to 2 bases and at J to 2 bases, leaving 5 bases not matched to a gene. The CDR3 sequence is 15 residues long. CDR3 amino acids: CASSLKRGLQETQYF. For the CDR3, the DNA is TGTGCCAGCAGCTTAAAGCGGGGACTGCAAGAGACCCAGTACTTC.

The chain combines TRBV7-8 with TRBJ2-1; 11 nucleotides agree with TRBD2. Germline lookup yields CDR1 SGHVS and CDR2 FQNEAQ. V trimming: 3 bases; J trimming: 10 bases; junction bases outside the gene matches: 5. CDR3 size: 14 residues. The CDR3 sequence: CASSFSGGAGEQFF. CDR3 sequence (DNA): TGTGCCAGCAGCTTTAGCGGGGGGGCCGGAGAGCAGTTCTTC.

The chain employs TRBV10-3 and TRBJ2-3, with 15 positions matching TRBD2. Germline V gene lookup returns CDR1 ENHRY and CDR2 SYGVKD. V trimming: 10 bases; J trimming: 5 bases; junction bases outside the gene matches: 7. This CDR3 region has 15 residues. The CDR3 DNA follows: TGTGCCAGCGGACTAGCGGGGGGGCCAGTAGATACGCAGTATTTT. Translated: CASGLAGGPVDTQYF.

The chain has TRBV9 and TRBJ2-1, with 10 bases matching TRBD2. Germline lookup yields CDR1 SGDLS and CDR2 YYNGEE. CDR3 length equals 17 residues. The V segment lost 0 bases and the J segment 6 bases; nucleotides outside the gene matches: 9. CDR3 bases: TGTGCCAGCAGCGTAGAGCTAGCGGGAGCGTTTGGCAATGAGCAGTTCTTC. Translating gives CASSVELAGAFGNEQFF.

The CDR3 sequence: CASTNPGQRINGYTF. In nucleotides, the CDR3 is TGTGCCAGCACCAACCCGGGACAGAGGATTAATGGCTACACCTTC. V usage is TRBV5-6 and J usage is TRBJ1-2; 7 positions agree with TRBD1. The CDR3 contains 15 residues. From germline, CDR1 is SGHDT and CDR2 YYEEEE. Losses at the gene ends were 6 bases for V and 6 bases for J; bases not matched to a gene: 14.

Written as DNA, the CDR3 is TGTGCCAGCAGTAGTGGGTTAGCGGGGGCCTCAGAGCAGTACTTC. It codes for CASSSGLAGASEQYF. The chain is built from TRBV6-5 and TRBJ2-7; 9 bases match TRBD2. Germline V gene sequence: CDR1 MNHEY, CDR2 SVGAGI. The CDR3 runs 15 residues. With 5 bases clipped from V and 7 bases from J, the junction kept 12 bases outside the gene matches.

The chain recombines TRBV6-1 with TRBJ2-3; D is ambiguous. Germline-derived CDR1 and CDR2 are MNHNS and SASEGT. V shed 7 bases and J shed 2 bases, with 7 bases lying between them. CDR3 length: 12 amino acids. CDR3 bases: TGTGCCAGCAACTGGTACACAGATACGCAGTATTTT. Translated, it gives CASNWYTDTQYF.

The sample holds a few counts of this clone. The chain uses TRBV19 and TRBJ1-5, with 10 positions matching TRBD1. CDR1 is LNHDA and CDR2 is SQIVND in the germline V gene (reference sequence). The CDR3 is made up of 16 amino acids. V was pared by 6 bases and J by 1 base, with 6 bases of the junction left unmatched. CDR3 in DNA: TGTGCCAGTAGATTTTGGACAGGGGGAAGCAATCAGCCCCAGCATTTT. It encodes CASRFWTGGSNQPQHF.

The chain combines TRBV7-6 with TRBJ2-1; D not certain. V was clipped by 1 base and J by 10 bases, with 5 bases between them. The CDR3 length is 11 residues. The germline V gene encodes CDR1 SGHVS and CDR2 FNYEAQ. The CDR3 DNA is TGTGCCAGCAGCTTAGTGGCAGAGCAGTTCTTC. Translating gives CASSLVAEQFF.

This clone was observed a single time. The gene calls are TRBV5-5 and TRBJ1-1; TRBD1 agrees at 8 bases. Trimming at V came to 0 bases and at J to 3 bases, leaving 19 bases not matched to a gene. Germline V gene sequence: CDR1 SGHKS, CDR2 YYEKEE (reference sequence). The CDR3 is 20 residues long. CDR3 loop: CASSLVEGRTGFFLHTEAFF. DNA of the CDR3: TGTGCCAGCAGCTTGGTCGAAGGTAGGACAGGGTTTTTCTTGCACACTGAAGCTTTCTTT.

The count of this clone is one. V gene TRBV29-1 combines with J gene TRBJ1-2, with 9 bases identical to TRBD1. Germline V CDR1 and CDR2: SQVTM, ANQGSEA. The trim removed 6 bases at V and 3 bases at J, leaving 11 bases unmatched. The CDR3 runs 15 residues. CDR3: CSVAGQGTNYYGYTF. DNA for the CDR3: TGCAGCGTGGCGGGACAGGGAACTAACTACTATGGCTACACCTTC.

This sequence joins TRBV7-2 and TRBJ1-1; the D gene is possibly TRBD1 (5 bases). V was shortened by 3 bases and J by 0 bases, with 11 bases between the two germline ends. CDR1 SGHTA and CDR2 FQGNSA come from the germline V gene. The CDR3 has 15 amino acids. CDR3 sequence (DNA): TGTGCCAGCAGCTTCCAGGGCGCCATGAACACTGAAGCTTTCTTT. Encoded protein: CASSFQGAMNTEAFF. Based on the CDR3 plus reference TRBV7-2 and TRBJ1-1, the full variable domain is GAGVSQSPSNKVTEKGKDVELRCDPISGHTALYWYRQSLGQGLEFLIYFQGNSAPDKSGLPSDRFSAERTGGSVSTLTIQRTQQEDSAVYLCASSFQGAMNTEAFFGQGTRLTVV.

The rearrangement joins TRBV10-3 to TRBJ1-2, with 7 nucleotides matching TRBD1. V dropped 7 bases and J dropped 5; count of bases not matched to a gene: 7. Germline V CDR1 and CDR2: ENHRY, SYGVKD. CDR3 size: 13 residues. The CDR3: CAIKGQSDYGYTF. The CDR3 coding sequence is TGTGCCATCAAGGGACAGTCAGATTATGGCTACACCTTC.

DNA for the CDR3: TGTGCCAGCAGAGGAAACAGGGAGGACTACGAGCAGTACTTC. This translates into CASRGNREDYEQYF. V and J are TRBV6-1 and TRBJ2-7; D may be TRBD1 or TRBD2 (6 bases each). This CDR3 spans 14 amino acids. V was shortened by 6 bases and J by 3 bases, with 15 bases between the two germline ends. Germline assignment: CDR1 MNHNS and CDR2 SASEGT.

This clone was recorded a few times. The CDR3 region is CASSFAEGSGGYTF. CDR3 sequence (DNA): TGTGCCAGCAGCTTCGCTGAGGGTAGTGGTGGCTACACCTTC. V gene TRBV7-2 combines with J gene TRBJ1-2; D uncertain. The germline gives CDR1 SGHTA, CDR2 FQGNSA. This CDR3 has 14 residues. The V and J ends lost 3 bases and 7 bases respectively, with 15 bases between them.

This chain joins TRBV19 and TRBJ2-5; D not certain. Germline V gene lookup returns CDR1 LNHDA and CDR2 SQIVND (reference sequence). The length of the CDR3 is 13 residues. With 3 bases removed from V and 5 bases from J, the gap between germline ends came to 10 bases. The CDR3 is CASSMRPTETQYF. The CDR3 region has the DNA TGTGCCAGTAGTATGCGACCGACGGAGACCCAGTACTTC.

The gene calls are TRBV6-5 and TRBJ1-2; D may be TRBD1 (6 bases). With 0 bases removed from V and 2 bases from J, the gap between germline ends came to 10 bases. The CDR3 runs 15 residues. The germline V gene has CDR1 MNHEY and CDR2 SVGAGI. For the CDR3, the DNA is TGTGCCAGCAGTTACTCGGGGGGCGCAAACTATGGCTACACCTTC. Encoded protein: CASSYSGGANYGYTF.

This clone was seen a few times. V usage is TRBV18 and J usage is TRBJ2-2, with D unresolved. Per the germline V gene, CDR1 is KGHSH and CDR2 is LQKENI. The CDR3 sequence is 14 residues long. V shed 6 bases and J shed 5 bases, with 13 bases lying between them. CDR3 region: CASSVAPRTGELFF. For the CDR3, the DNA is TGTGCCAGCTCCGTAGCACCCCGAACCGGGGAGCTGTTTTTT.

J is TRBJ1-4 and V is TRBV7-2, with 7 bases aligning to TRBD1. Germline lookup yields CDR1 SGHTA and CDR2 FQGNSA. Losses at the gene ends were 1 base for V and 0 bases for J; bases not matched to a gene: 2. This CDR3 has 16 amino acids. The CDR3 bases are TGTGCCAGCAGCTTAGGGGACAGACCAACTAATGAAAAACTGTTTTTT. Protein: CASSLGDRPTNEKLFF.

The CDR3 reads CASSRQGANTGELFF. The CDR3 nucleotides read TGTGCCAGCTCACGGCAGGGGGCGAACACCGGGGAGCTGTTTTTT. The chain uses TRBV18 and TRBJ2-2, with 7 positions matching TRBD1. The trim removed 4 bases at V and 0 bases at J, leaving 2 bases unmatched. The CDR3 runs 15 residues. Germline V CDR1 and CDR2: KGHSH, LQKENI.

V usage is TRBV14 and J usage is TRBJ2-5; 8 bases are shared with TRBD1. V shed 4 bases, J shed 4 bases, and the junction held 11 bases outside the gene matches. There are 16 residues in the CDR3. Germline V lookup: CDR1 SGHDN, CDR2 FVKESK. CDR3 amino acids: CASSPGQGTSVETQYF. CDR3 DNA: TGTGCCAGCAGCCCCGGACAGGGAACGTCGGTAGAGACCCAGTACTTC.